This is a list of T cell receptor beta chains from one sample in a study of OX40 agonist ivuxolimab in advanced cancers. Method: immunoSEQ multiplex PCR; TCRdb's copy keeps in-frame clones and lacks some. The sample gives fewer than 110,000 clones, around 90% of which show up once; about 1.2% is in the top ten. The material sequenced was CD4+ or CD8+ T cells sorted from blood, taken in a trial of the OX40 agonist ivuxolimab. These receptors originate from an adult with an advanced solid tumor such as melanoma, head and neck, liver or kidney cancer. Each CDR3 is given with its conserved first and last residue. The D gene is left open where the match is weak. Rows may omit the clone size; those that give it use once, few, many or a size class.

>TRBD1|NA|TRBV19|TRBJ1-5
CASGGDRGRRAQHF
TGTGCCAGTGGAGGGGACAGGGGGCGAAGGGCCCAGCATTTT
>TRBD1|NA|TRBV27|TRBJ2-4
CASSHRGFGDIQYF
TGTGCCAGCAGTCACAGGGGGTTTGGAGACATTCAGTACTTC
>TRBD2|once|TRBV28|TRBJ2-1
CASSRASGRGNNEQFF
TGTGCCAGCAGCCGCGCTAGCGGGAGGGGCAACAATGAGCAGTTCTTC
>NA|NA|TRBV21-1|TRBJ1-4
CASSKQGTTNEKLFF
TGTGCCAGCAGCAAACAGGGGACAACTAATGAAAAACTGTTTTTT
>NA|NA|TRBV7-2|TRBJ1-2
CASSLVSQGLGYTF
TGTGCCAGCAGCTTAGTTTCGCAGGGCCTCGGCTACACCTTC
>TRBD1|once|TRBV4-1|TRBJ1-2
CASSQGPTDRPEGYTF
TGCGCCAGCAGCCAAGGACCAACGGACAGGCCAGAGGGCTACACCTTC
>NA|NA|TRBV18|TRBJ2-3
CASSPVSQGRTDTQYF
TGTGCCAGCTCACCCGTTTCCCAGGGAAGGACAGATACGCAGTATTTT
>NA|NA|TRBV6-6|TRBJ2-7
CASSSGIFYEQYF
TGTGCCAGCAGTTCGGGAATTTTCTACGAGCAGTACTTC
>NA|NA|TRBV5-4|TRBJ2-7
CASSLEQAREQYF
TGTGCCAGCAGCTTGGAGCAGGCTCGGGAGCAGTACTTC
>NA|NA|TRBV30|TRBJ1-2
CAWSVRALGGYTF
TGTGCCTGGAGTGTACGGGCATTGGGTGGCTACACCTTC
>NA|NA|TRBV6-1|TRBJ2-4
CASSGGRGTKNIQYF
TGTGCCAGCAGTGGAGGACGGGGGACCAAAAACATTCAGTACTTC
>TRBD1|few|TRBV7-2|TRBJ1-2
CASSSAKQGANGYTF
TGTGCCAGCAGCTCAGCTAAACAGGGGGCTAATGGCTACACCTTC
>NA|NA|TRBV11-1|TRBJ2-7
CASSPPGMGSYEQYF
TGTGCCAGCAGCCCCCCCGGAATGGGCTCCTACGAGCAGTACTTC
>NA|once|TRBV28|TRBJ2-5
CASSSISRETQYF
TGTGCCAGCAGTTCAATCTCACGGGAGACCCAGTACTTC
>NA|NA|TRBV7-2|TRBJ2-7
CASSLGGGQAYLYEQYF
TGTGCCAGCAGCTTAGGTGGGGGGCAGGCATATTTGTACGAGCAGTACTTC
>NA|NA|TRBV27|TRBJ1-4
CASSALGEADEKLFF
TGTGCCAGCAGTGCTCTAGGGGAGGCTGATGAAAAACTGTTTTTT
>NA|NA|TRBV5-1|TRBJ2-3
CASSPRGLVTDTQYF
TGCGCCAGCAGCCCCCGGGGGCTAGTCACAGATACGCAGTATTTT
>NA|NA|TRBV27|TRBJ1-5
CASSLWQAQPSNQPQHF
TGTGCCAGCAGTTTATGGCAGGCCCAACCTAGCAATCAGCCCCAGCATTTT
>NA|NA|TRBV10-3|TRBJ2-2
CAIAKGDIPGELFF
TGTGCCATCGCGAAGGGGGATATACCCGGGGAGCTGTTTTTT
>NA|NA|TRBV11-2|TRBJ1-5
CASSSDSSLSNQPQHF
TGTGCCAGCAGCTCCGACAGTTCTCTTAGCAATCAGCCCCAGCATTTT
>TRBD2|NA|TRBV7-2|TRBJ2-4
CASSLLTGGLVKNIQYF
TGTGCCAGCAGCCTCCTGACGGGAGGGCTAGTCAAAAACATTCAGTACTTC
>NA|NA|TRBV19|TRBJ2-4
CASRSSTLAKNIQYF
TGTGCCAGTAGGTCTAGCACTCTAGCCAAAAACATTCAGTACTTC
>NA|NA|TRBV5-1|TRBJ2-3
CASTSGGRTDTQYF
TGCGCCAGCACCTCGGGGGGCCGCACAGATACGCAGTATTTT
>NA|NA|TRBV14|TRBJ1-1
CASSPGGSAEAFF
TGTGCCAGCAGCCCGGGGGGGAGCGCTGAAGCTTTCTTT
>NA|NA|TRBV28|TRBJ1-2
CASSFRGSYGYTF
TGTGCCAGCAGTTTCAGGGGAAGCTATGGCTACACCTTC
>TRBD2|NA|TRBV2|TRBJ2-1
CATRGAWAGGMDEQFF
TGTGCCACCAGAGGGGCTTGGGCGGGAGGCATGGATGAGCAGTTCTTC
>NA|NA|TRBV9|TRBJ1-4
CASSAQKVNEKLFF
TGTGCCAGCAGCGCTCAGAAGGTTAATGAAAAACTGTTTTTT
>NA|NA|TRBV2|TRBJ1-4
CASRAGLINEKLFF
TGTGCCAGCAGAGCGGGACTGATTAATGAAAAACTGTTTTTT
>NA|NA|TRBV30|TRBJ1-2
CAGGRSVNYGYTF
TGTGCCGGGGGACGGAGTGTTAACTATGGCTACACCTTC
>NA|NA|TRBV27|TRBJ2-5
CASTPTTGFKETQYF
TGTGCCAGCACGCCGACCACGGGGTTTAAAGAGACCCAGTACTTC
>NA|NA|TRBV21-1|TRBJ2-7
CASSAGTSTYEQYF
TGTGCCAGCAGTGCCGGGACTAGTACCTACGAGCAGTACTTC
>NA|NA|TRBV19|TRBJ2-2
CATAKGESTGELFF
TGTGCCACCGCGAAAGGGGAAAGCACCGGGGAGCTGTTTTTT
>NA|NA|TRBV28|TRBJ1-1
CAGRWDGNTEAFF
TGTGCCGGGAGATGGGACGGAAACACTGAAGCTTTCTTT
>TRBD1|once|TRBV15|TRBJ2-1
CATSRAPGQGNEQFF
TGTGCCACCAGCAGAGCTCCGGGACAGGGGAATGAGCAGTTCTTC
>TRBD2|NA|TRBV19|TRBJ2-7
CASSTLAGEATYEQYF
TGTGCCAGTAGTACTCTAGCGGGGGAGGCCACCTACGAGCAGTACTTC
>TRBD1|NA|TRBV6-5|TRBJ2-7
CASSSGQGAYEQYF
TGTGCCAGCAGTTCGGGACAGGGGGCTTACGAGCAGTACTTC
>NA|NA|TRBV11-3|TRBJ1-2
CASFLAGGSYGYTF
TGTGCCAGCTTCTTAGCGGGGGGCAGCTATGGCTACACCTTC
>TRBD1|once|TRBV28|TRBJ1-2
CASRTGANYGYTF
TGTGCCAGCCGGACAGGGGCTAACTATGGCTACACCTTC
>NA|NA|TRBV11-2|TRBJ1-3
CASSLGFGNGNTIYF
TGTGCCAGCAGCTTAGGATTTGGGAATGGAAACACCATATATTTT